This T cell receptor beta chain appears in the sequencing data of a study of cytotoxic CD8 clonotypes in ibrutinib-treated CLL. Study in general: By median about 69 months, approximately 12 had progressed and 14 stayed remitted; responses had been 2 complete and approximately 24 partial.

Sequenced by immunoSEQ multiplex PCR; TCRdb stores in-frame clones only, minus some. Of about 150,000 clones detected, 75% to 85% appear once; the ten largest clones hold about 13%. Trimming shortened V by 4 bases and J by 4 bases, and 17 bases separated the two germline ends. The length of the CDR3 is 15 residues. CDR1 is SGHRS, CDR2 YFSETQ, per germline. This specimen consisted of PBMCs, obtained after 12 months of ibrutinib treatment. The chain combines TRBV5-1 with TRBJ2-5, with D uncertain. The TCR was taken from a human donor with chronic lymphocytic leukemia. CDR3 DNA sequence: TGCGCCAGCAGCGGTCTGGCGGAATGGGGAGAGACCCAGTACTTC. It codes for CASSGLAEWGETQYF.